These T cell receptor beta chains were read from a single sample in a study of blood T cell repertoires in COVID-19. Clones were read by immunoSEQ multiplex PCR, and TCRdb kept only the in-frame ones, dropping some. In the table there are about 400,000 clones, more than 80% of which are singletons. The sequencing input was peripheral blood. The receptors originated from a man aged 40-55 years with acute or convalescent COVID-19. Both conserved end residues are part of each CDR3. Each record gives: J gene, V gene, D gene, CDR3 protein, CDR3 DNA. A D gene is named only where the DNA matches it firmly.

J: TRBJ2-7; V: TRBV28; D: TRBD2; CDR3: CASSWRERGEQYF; DNA: TGTGCCAGCAGTTGGCGGGAGAGGGGCGAGCAGTACTTC
J: TRBJ2-1; V: TRBV5-1; D: NA; CDR3: CASSSRRQSYNEQFF; DNA: TGCGCCAGCAGCTCTAGAAGACAGAGTTACAATGAGCAGTTCTTC
J: TRBJ1-1; V: TRBV6-5; D: NA; CDR3: CASSYMVGLDTEAFF; DNA: TGTGCCAGCAGTTACATGGTAGGACTTGACACTGAAGCTTTCTTT
J: TRBJ1-6; V: TRBV18; D: TRBD1; CDR3: CASSPGRQGYSPLHF; DNA: TGTGCCAGCTCACCCGGGCGACAGGGGTACTCACCCCTCCACTTT
J: TRBJ1-2; V: TRBV2; D: TRBD1; CDR3: CASRRGGTGVGYTF; DNA: TGTGCCAGCAGGCGGGGCGGGACAGGGGTTGGCTACACCTTC
J: TRBJ2-1; V: TRBV28; D: TRBD2; CDR3: CASAGVYNEQFF; DNA: TGTGCTTCCGCGGGGGTATACAATGAGCAGTTCTTC
J: TRBJ2-3; V: TRBV5-1; D: TRBD2; CDR3: CASSPGLVGADTQYF; DNA: TGCGCCAGCAGCCCGGGACTAGTAGGGGCAGATACGCAGTATTTT
J: TRBJ1-2; V: TRBV9; D: NA; CDR3: CASSVGTEDYGYTF; DNA: TGTGCCAGCAGCGTAGGGACAGAGGACTATGGCTACACCTTC
J: TRBJ1-6; V: TRBV30; D: NA; CDR3: CAWSGGSSYNSPLHF; DNA: TGTGCCTGGAGTGGCGGGAGCTCCTATAATTCACCCCTCCACTTT
J: TRBJ1-1; V: TRBV5-1; D: NA; CDR3: CASSFNRVENTEAFF; DNA: TGCGCCAGCAGCTTTAACAGGGTGGAGAACACTGAAGCTTTCTTT